This record looks at one TCR beta chain sequence and its context. What it binds is unknown. This sample stems from a study of shared clonotypes between healthy human individuals. Study information: The study used three CD4 naive, three CD4 memory, two CD8 naive and one CD8 memory plate per donor.

Assay: immunoSEQ multiplex PCR; the TCRdb copy retains only in-frame clones and omits some. The data hold under 2,500,000 clones, with approximately 96% observed a single time. The V gene's germline CDR1 is MGHRA and CDR2 YSYEKL. The CDR3 has 14 residues. V lost 3 bases and J 5 bases, leaving 14 bases between the germline ends. Study-wide results and caveats: Rarefaction gave evidence that sorted-subset sequencing remained incomplete despite large depth. Around 5% of naive CD4 clonotypes were common to a few donors. Non-shared clonotypes had lower generation probabilities than those shared by all four donors.

This receptor was taken from a man between 18 and 35 years old in good health. The sample taken for sequencing was naive CD4+ T cells sorted from blood. Indicated subset: CD45RA+ positively selected. The chain recombines TRBV4-1 with TRBJ2-7, with a tentative D call TRBD1 (6 bases). The CDR3 sequence is CASSQATQGNEQYF. The CDR3 nucleotides are TGCGCCAGCAGCCAGGCTACTCAGGGGAACGAGCAGTACTTC.